This T cell receptor beta chain was identified during a study of OX40 agonist ivuxolimab in advanced cancers. Findings and limits, study-wide: With doses of 0.1-3.0 mg/kg, partial responders showed among the lowest clonal expansion.

Sequencing was performed with immunoSEQ multiplex PCR; in TCRdb, only in-frame clones are kept and a portion is missing. Of 36,000 or so clones listed, around 77% are singletons. This CDR3 contains 16 residues. Germline values: CDR1 SGDLS, CDR2 YYNGEE. Trimming stripped 0 bases from V and 6 bases from J, with 17 bases between. Points on this clone: Its antigen is still unknown.

This chain uses TRBV9 with TRBJ2-3, with D possibly being TRBD2 (5 bases). The source of this sequence is an adult with an advanced solid tumor such as melanoma, head and neck, liver or kidney cancer. Sequenced here: CD4+ or CD8+ T cells sorted from blood, sampled in a trial of the OX40 agonist ivuxolimab. The CDR3 loop reads CASSVDRGMGLDTQYF. As DNA, the CDR3 is TGTGCCAGCAGCGTAGATCGGGGAATGGGGTTGGATACGCAGTATTTT.